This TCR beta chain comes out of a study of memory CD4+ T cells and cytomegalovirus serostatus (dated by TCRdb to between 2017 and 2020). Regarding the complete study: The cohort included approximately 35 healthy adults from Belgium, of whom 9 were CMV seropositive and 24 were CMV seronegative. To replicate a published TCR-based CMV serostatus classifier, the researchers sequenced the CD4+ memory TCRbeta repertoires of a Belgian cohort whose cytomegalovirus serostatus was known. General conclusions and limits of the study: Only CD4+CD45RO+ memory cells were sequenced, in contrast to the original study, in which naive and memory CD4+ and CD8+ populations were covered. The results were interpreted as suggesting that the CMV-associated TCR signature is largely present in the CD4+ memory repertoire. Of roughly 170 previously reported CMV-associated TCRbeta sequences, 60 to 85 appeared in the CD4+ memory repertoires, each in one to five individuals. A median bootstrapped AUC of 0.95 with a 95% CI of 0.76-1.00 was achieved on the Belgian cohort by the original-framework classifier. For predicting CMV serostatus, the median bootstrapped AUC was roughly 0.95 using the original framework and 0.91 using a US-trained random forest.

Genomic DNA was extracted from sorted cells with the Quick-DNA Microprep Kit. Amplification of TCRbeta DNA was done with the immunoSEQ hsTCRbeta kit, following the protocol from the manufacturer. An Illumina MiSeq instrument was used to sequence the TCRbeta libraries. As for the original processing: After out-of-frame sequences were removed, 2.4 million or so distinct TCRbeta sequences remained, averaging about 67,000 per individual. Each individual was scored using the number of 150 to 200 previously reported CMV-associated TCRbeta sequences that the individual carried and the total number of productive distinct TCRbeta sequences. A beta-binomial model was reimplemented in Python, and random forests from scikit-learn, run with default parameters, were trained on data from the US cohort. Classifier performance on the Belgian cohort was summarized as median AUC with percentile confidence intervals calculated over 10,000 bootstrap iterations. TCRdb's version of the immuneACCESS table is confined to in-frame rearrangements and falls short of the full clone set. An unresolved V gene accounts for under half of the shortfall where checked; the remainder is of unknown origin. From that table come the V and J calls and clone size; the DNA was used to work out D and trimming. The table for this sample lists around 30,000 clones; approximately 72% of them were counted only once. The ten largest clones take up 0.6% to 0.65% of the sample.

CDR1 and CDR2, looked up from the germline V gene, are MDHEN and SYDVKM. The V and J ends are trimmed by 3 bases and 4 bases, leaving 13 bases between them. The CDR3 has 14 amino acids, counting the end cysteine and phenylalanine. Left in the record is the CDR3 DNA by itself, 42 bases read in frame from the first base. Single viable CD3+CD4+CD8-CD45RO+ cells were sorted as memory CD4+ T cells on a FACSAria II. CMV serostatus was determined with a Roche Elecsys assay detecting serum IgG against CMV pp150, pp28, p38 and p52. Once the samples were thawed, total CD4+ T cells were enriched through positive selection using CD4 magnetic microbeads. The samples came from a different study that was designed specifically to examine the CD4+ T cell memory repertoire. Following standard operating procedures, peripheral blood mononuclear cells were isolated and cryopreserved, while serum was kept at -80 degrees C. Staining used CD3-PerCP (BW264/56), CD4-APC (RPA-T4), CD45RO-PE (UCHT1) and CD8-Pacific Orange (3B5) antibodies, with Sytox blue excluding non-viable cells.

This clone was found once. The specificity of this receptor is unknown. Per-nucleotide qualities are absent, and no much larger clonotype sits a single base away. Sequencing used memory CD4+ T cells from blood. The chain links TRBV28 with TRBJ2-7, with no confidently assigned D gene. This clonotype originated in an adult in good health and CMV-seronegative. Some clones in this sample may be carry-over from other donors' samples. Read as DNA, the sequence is TGTGCCAGCAGTTTTCTCCTATCTCCTTACGAGCAGTACTTC. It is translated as CASSFLLSPYEQYF.